A single sample gave rise to the 16 T cell receptor beta chains below, sequenced in a study of CD8+ T cells in alopecia areata. Lesional scalp tissue (obtained by punch biopsy) and peripheral blood were collected from alopecia areata patients. Following extraction, RNA underwent reverse transcription to cDNA, which served as the sequencing template. The data were produced by immunoSEQ multiplex PCR, yet TCRdb's version contains in-frame clones alone and is incomplete. The sample includes 9,500 to 15,000 clones, about 60% of them seen just once. The sequenced sample was skin. The receptors come from a human donor with alopecia areata.

This chain joins TRBV7-2 and TRBJ2-7; D remains ambiguous. V lost 4 bases, J lost 4 bases, and 17 bases lay in between. Germline assignment: CDR1 SGHTA and CDR2 FQGNSA. CDR3 length: 15 amino acids. CDR3 bases: TGTGCCAGCAGCTCCACGCCCAGTGACCGGTACGAGCAGTACTTC. The encoded protein is CASSSTPSDRYEQYF.

The CDR3 loop reads CSVELGGYEQYF. The DNA of the CDR3 is TGCAGCGTTGAACTTGGCGGCTACGAGCAGTACTTC. This chain links TRBV29-1 with TRBJ2-7; D uncertain. This CDR3 has 12 amino acids. The germline V and J ends were trimmed by 2 bases and 3 bases, with 8 bases remaining between them. The V gene's germline CDR1 is SQVTM and CDR2 ANQGSEA.

The chain joins TRBV23-1 to TRBJ2-7; 8 bases fit TRBD2. TRBV23-1 is recorded as an ORF, its role being uncertain. This CDR3 spans 15 amino acids. With V trimmed by 0 bases and J by 1 base, 2 bases remained unmatched. This CDR3 reads CASSQSKRGSYEQYF. The CDR3, as DNA: TGCGCCAGCAGTCAATCGAAGCGGGGGTCCTACGAGCAGTACTTC.

The rearrangement uses TRBV27 and TRBJ2-3, with TRBD2 matching 13 bases. Germline lookup yields CDR1 MNHEY and CDR2 SMNVEV (reference sequence). CDR3 length: 16 residues. Trimming took 5 bases from V and 8 from J; bases not matched to a gene: 10. CDR3 sequence reads: CASSIGLAGVRVTQYF. The CDR3 DNA is TGTGCCAGCAGTATCGGACTAGCGGGAGTGAGAGTTACGCAGTATTTT.

This clone was detected a few times. The chain couples TRBV10-3 to TRBJ2-1, with a possible D match to TRBD2 (7 bases). CDR3 length: 12 amino acids. V was pared by 9 bases and J by 8 bases, with 14 bases between. Germline lookup yields CDR1 ENHRY and CDR2 SYGVKD. CDR3 nucleotide sequence: TGTGCCATAAAGGGGGGGTCCCATGAGCAGTTCTTC. Translated, it gives CAIKGGSHEQFF.

The chain is built from TRBV29-1 and TRBJ1-4; possible D gene TRBD1, 6 bases. Trimming removed 6 bases from V and 5 bases from J, with 10 bases in between. Germline CDR1 reads SQVTM; CDR2 reads ANQGSEA. CDR3 length equals 12 residues. The CDR3: CSVWTENEKLFF. The CDR3 region has the DNA TGCAGCGTCTGGACAGAGAATGAAAAACTGTTTTTT.

V usage is TRBV4-3 and J usage is TRBJ2-7; 10 bases fit TRBD1. Germline CDR1 reads LGHNA; CDR2 reads YSLEER. Trimming removed 4 bases from V and 4 bases from J; junction bases left unmatched: 7. CDR3 size: 15 residues. The CDR3 DNA reads TGCGCCAGCAGCCGCTTGACAGGGGGCGAGTACGAGCAGTACTTC. It yields the protein CASSRLTGGEYEQYF.

The chain is built from TRBV30 and TRBJ1-1; the D gene is possibly TRBD1 (5 bases). With 4 bases removed from V and 1 base from J, the gap between germline ends came to 10 bases. Germline V gives CDR1 GTSNPN, CDR2 SVGIG (reference sequence). CDR3 size: 13 residues. Written as DNA, the CDR3 is TGTGCCTGGAACCCCAGGGCGAACACTGAAGCTTTCTTT. It yields the protein CAWNPRANTEAFF. The full variable domain, with the rest looked up from reference TRBV30 and TRBJ1-1, is SQTIHQWPATLVQPVGSPLSLECTVEGTSNPNLYWYRQAAGRGLQLLFYSVGIGQISSEVPQNLSASRPQDRQFILSSKKLLLSDSGFYLCAWNPRANTEAFFGQGTRLTVV.

J is TRBJ2-7 and V is TRBV6-5, with unresolved D. This CDR3 has 11 amino acids. Germline loops: CDR1 MNHEY, CDR2 SVGAGI. V lost 5 bases and J lost 4, with 6 bases in between. CDR3 sequence reads: CASSTPYEQYF. The CDR3 DNA follows: TGTGCCAGCAGTACTCCTTACGAGCAGTACTTC.

This chain joins TRBV2 and TRBJ2-3, with TRBD2 matching 13 bases. The CDR3 has 18 amino acids. V dropped 5 bases and J dropped 2; count of bases not matched to a gene: 10. CDR1 is SNHLY and CDR2 is FYNNEI in the germline V gene. The CDR3 reads CASSLRTSGSGFTDTQYF. DNA of the CDR3: TGTGCCAGCAGTCTGAGGACTAGCGGGAGTGGGTTCACAGATACGCAGTATTTT. The full variable domain, in which reference TRBV2 and TRBJ2-3 provide the parts outside the CDR3, is EPEVTQTPSHQVTQMGQEVILRCVPISNHLYFYWYRQILGQKVEFLVSFYNNEISEKSEIFDDQFSVERPDGSNFTLKIRSTKLEDSAMYFCASSLRTSGSGFTDTQYFGPGTRLTVL.

The chain links TRBV7-9 to TRBJ2-5; maybe TRBD1 (6 bases). The closer fit of TRBJ2-7 to the DNA end suggests the J call may be wrong. The CDR3 has 14 amino acids. The germline V gene encodes CDR1 SEHNR and CDR2 FQNEAQ (reference sequence). In nucleotides, the CDR3 is TGTGCCAGCAGCTTAACAACAGGGTACGACGAGCAGTACTTC. This codes for CASSLTTGYDEQYF.

V usage is TRBV9 and J usage is TRBJ2-1; 10 bases align to TRBD1. J gave up 7 bases and V 3 bases, and 7 bases lay outside the gene matches. Looked up from germline, CDR1 is SGDLS and CDR2 is YYNGEE. The length of the CDR3 is 15 residues. Here the CDR3 reads CASSEGQGTLNEQFF. In nucleotides, the CDR3 is TGTGCCAGCAGCGAGGGACAGGGGACCCTTAATGAGCAGTTCTTC.

The chain combines TRBV30 with TRBJ1-2; 7 positions match TRBD1. Per germline, CDR1 GTSNPN and CDR2 SVGIG (reference sequence). V dropped 8 bases and J dropped 6; count of bases not matched to a gene: 9. The CDR3 is 12 residues long. In DNA, the CDR3 is TGTGCCCGACCGACAGGGTTGGATGGCTACACCTTC. It specifies CARPTGLDGYTF. Filled out from reference TRBV30 and TRBJ1-2, the complete variable domain reads SQTIHQWPATLVQPVGSPLSLECTVEGTSNPNLYWYRQAAGRGLQLLFYSVGIGQISSEVPQNLSASRPQDRQFILSSKKLLLSDSGFYLCARPTGLDGYTFGSGTRLTVV.

CDR3 protein: CASEGQGYNEQFF. For the CDR3, the DNA is TGTGCCAGCGAGGGACAGGGATACAATGAGCAGTTCTTC. This chain connects TRBV25-1 to TRBJ2-1, with TRBD1 identical over 9 bases. The V gene end was trimmed by 8 bases and the J gene end by 4 bases; junction bases not matched to a gene: 3. The germline CDR1 and CDR2 sequences are MGHDK and SYGVNS. CDR3 size: 13 residues.

This sequence joins TRBV6-5 and TRBJ2-5, with 12 bases aligning to TRBD2. Losses at the gene ends were 1 base for V and 5 bases for J; bases not matched to a gene: 5. The CDR3 covers 16 residues. Germline CDR1 reads MNHEY; CDR2 reads SVGAGI. The CDR3 loop is CASSYWASGRGETQYF. In DNA form, the CDR3 reads TGTGCCAGCAGTTACTGGGCTAGCGGGAGGGGGGAGACCCAGTACTTC.

Only one count was recorded for this clone. The chain is built from TRBV15 and TRBJ2-3; 7 nucleotides match TRBD2. Per the germline V gene, CDR1 is LNHNV and CDR2 is YYDKDF (reference sequence). V lost 0 bases and J lost 0; bases outside the gene matches: 3. The CDR3 spans 16 residues. The CDR3, as DNA: TGTGCCACCAGCAGAGATCTTAGCGGGAGCACAGATACGCAGTATTTT. Protein: CATSRDLSGSTDTQYF.